This TCR beta chain was captured by sequencing in a study of T cell responses to AZD1222 COVID-19 vaccine. Study-level points and caveats: Only five or six AZD1222 recipients were seropositive at baseline. The donors showed a predominance of white British ancestry and of females, with possible underestimation of clonal diversity.

Comment on this clone: Its antigen is unidentified.

Doses given second, at about 4 or about 12 weeks, were pooled. TCRdb's table, derived via immunoSEQ multiplex PCR, lists solely in-frame clones and lacks some. The data show roughly 92,000 clones, approximately 88% seen once. Germline CDR1 and CDR2: SGHTA and FQGTGA. J lost 3 bases, V lost 0 bases, and 2 bases had no gene match. This CDR3 is built from 17 residues. The source of this sequence is an adult who received the AZD1222 COVID-19 vaccine. V usage is TRBV7-3 and J usage is TRBJ2-2; 12 nucleotides align to TRBD2. Sequencing was performed on peripheral blood, taken 28 days after the second AZD1222 dose. The CDR3 DNA follows: TGTGCCAGCAGCTTAACCCCTAGCGGGGGGGACACCGGGGAGCTGTTTTTT. It is translated as CASSLTPSGGDTGELFF.